Following are 16 T cell receptor beta chains from one sample sequenced in a study of blood T cell repertoires in COVID-19. Only in-frame clones appear in the TCRdb table, and some are missing; sequencing was by immunoSEQ multiplex PCR. The data hold 250,000 to 300,000 clones, with 88% observed a single time. Sequences were obtained from peripheral blood. The source of these receptors is a woman between 40 and 50 years old who had recovered from COVID-19.

This rearrangement joins TRBV5-1 to TRBJ2-5, with D perhaps TRBD1 (6 bases). From germline, CDR1 is SGHRS and CDR2 YFSETQ. The CDR3 sequence is 15 residues long. V lost 4 bases, J lost 5 bases, and 18 bases lay in between. The CDR3: CASSQRTDLAETQYF. CDR3 DNA sequence: TGCGCCAGCAGCCAACGGACAGATCTTGCGGAGACCCAGTACTTC.

V gene TRBV11-2 combines with J gene TRBJ2-1; D possibly corresponds to TRBD2 (5 bases). The CDR3 has 17 amino acids. Trimming took 2 bases from V and 0 from J, leaving 14 bases between them. Per the germline V gene, CDR1 is SGHAT and CDR2 is FQNNGV. The CDR3 DNA follows: TGTGCCAGCAGCTTACCTAGCCCGGGCCGCTCCTACAATGAGCAGTTCTTC. It translates to CASSLPSPGRSYNEQFF.

This chain joins TRBV19 and TRBJ2-1; 8 positions agree with TRBD1. Looked up from germline, CDR1 is LNHDA and CDR2 is SQIVND (reference sequence). The length of the CDR3 is 15 residues. After removal of 4 bases from V and 2 bases from J, the junction contained 4 bases not matched to a gene. CDR3 amino acids: CASSTRQGPYNEQFF. The CDR3 region has the DNA TGTGCCAGTAGTACTAGACAGGGGCCCTACAATGAGCAGTTCTTC.

This rearrangement joins TRBV5-6 to TRBJ2-3; 12 bases are shared with TRBD2. J was trimmed by 2 bases and V by 4 bases; bases with no gene match: 5. The CDR3 has 16 residues. The germline gives CDR1 SGHDT, CDR2 YYEEEE. The CDR3 region is CASSRGTSGFTDTQYF. The CDR3 DNA follows: TGTGCCAGCAGCCGCGGGACTAGCGGGTTCACAGATACGCAGTATTTT. Full variable domain (remainder filled in from reference TRBV5-6 and TRBJ2-3): DAGVTQSPTHLIKTRGQQVTLRCSPKSGHDTVSWYQQALGQGPQFIFQYYEEEERQRGNFPDRFSGHQFPNYSSELNVNALLLGDSALYLCASSRGTSGFTDTQYFGPGTRLTVL.

CDR3 coding DNA: TGTGCCAGCAGCTTGGGGGGACTAGCCAAGCAAGAGACCCAGTACTTC. Its translation is CASSLGGLAKQETQYF. This chain links TRBV5-4 with TRBJ2-5, with 9 positions matching TRBD2. The CDR3 sequence is 16 residues long. The germline V gene has CDR1 SGHNT and CDR2 YYREEE (reference sequence). V lost 0 bases, J lost 2 bases, and 5 bases stayed unmatched.

This clone was observed a single time. This sequence joins TRBV7-2 and TRBJ1-2; no reliable D call. CDR1 and CDR2 (germline): SGHTA, FQGNSA. The CDR3 extends over 14 amino acids. Trimming took 1 base from V and 1 from J, leaving 7 bases between them. CDR3 coding DNA: TGTGCCAGCAGCTTAGGAGGCCTTAACTATGGCTACACCTTC. It yields the protein CASSLGGLNYGYTF. The full variable domain, rest sourced from reference TRBV7-2 and TRBJ1-2, is GAGVSQSPSNKVTEKGKDVELRCDPISGHTALYWYRQSLGQGLEFLIYFQGNSAPDKSGLPSDRFSAERTGGSVSTLTIQRTQQEDSAVYLCASSLGGLNYGYTFGSGTRLTVV.

The V and J genes are TRBV5-6 and TRBJ2-6, with D uncertain. Per germline, CDR1 SGHDT and CDR2 YYEEEE. V shed 0 bases and J shed 0 bases, with 4 bases lying between them. The CDR3 extends over 15 amino acids. The CDR3 DNA reads as TGTGCCAGCAGCTTGGTTCACTCTGGGGCCAACGTCCTGACTTTC. Its translation: CASSLVHSGANVLTF.

The chain is built from TRBV7-9 and TRBJ2-5; D uncertain. The germline V gene encodes CDR1 SEHNR and CDR2 FQNEAQ (reference sequence). CDR3 length: 14 amino acids. V shed 5 bases and J shed 2 bases, with 12 bases lying between them. CDR3 nucleotide sequence: TGTGCCAGCAGCCTTTGGTGGAGTCAAGAGACCCAGTACTTC. Translated, it gives CASSLWWSQETQYF.

This CDR3 reads CASRPGVGQGPREQYF. CDR3 coding DNA: TGCGCCAGCAGGCCCGGGGTGGGTCAGGGGCCACGGGAGCAGTACTTC. This chain connects TRBV4-1 to TRBJ2-7, with D perhaps TRBD1 (6 bases). This CDR3 comprises 16 residues. CDR1 is MGHRA, CDR2 YSYEKL, per germline. Trimming took 6 bases from V and 7 from J, leaving 25 bases between them.

In DNA form, the CDR3 reads TGTGCCAGCAGACAGGGTTGGGGCACTGAAGCTTTCTTT. This gives the protein CASRQGWGTEAFF. The rearrangement joins TRBV5-4 to TRBJ1-1, with a possible D match to TRBD1 (6 bases). There are 13 residues in the CDR3. Between the trimmed V and J ends, which lost 5 bases and 4 bases, there was a span of 12 bases. Germline V gene data show CDR1 as SGHNT and CDR2 as YYREEE (reference sequence).

The gene calls are TRBV7-9 and TRBJ2-3, with 11 bases lining up with TRBD2. This CDR3 has 16 residues. CDR1 is SEHNR and CDR2 is FQNEAQ in the germline V gene (reference sequence). J gave up 2 bases and V 6 bases, and 7 bases lay outside the gene matches. The CDR3 sequence: CASRNGLAGATDTQYF. CDR3 nucleotides: TGTGCCAGCAGAAACGGACTAGCGGGTGCCACAGATACGCAGTATTTT.

V is TRBV18 and J is TRBJ2-4; 7 nucleotides line up with TRBD2. The CDR3 covers 14 residues. The ends lost 3 bases at V and 9 bases at J; junction bases unmatched: 8. Germline V lookup: CDR1 KGHSH, CDR2 LQKENI. In DNA form, the CDR3 reads TGTGCCAGCTCACCGGGGGGGACTTCGGGCATTCAGTACTTC. This gives the protein CASSPGGTSGIQYF.

This clone has a handful of counts. The CDR3 is CASTPGRGTSAYEQYF. In nucleotides, the CDR3 is TGTGCCAGCACCCCTGGGAGGGGGACTAGCGCGTACGAGCAGTACTTC. The V gene is TRBV27, the J gene TRBJ2-7; TRBD2 aligns across 10 bases. V shed 7 bases and J 4 bases; nucleotides not matched to a gene: 13. Germline V lookup: CDR1 MNHEY, CDR2 SMNVEV (reference sequence). This CDR3 region has 16 residues.

The chain joins TRBV7-2 to TRBJ2-1; D might be TRBD1 (5 bases). Germline lookup yields CDR1 SGHTA and CDR2 FQGNSA. Trimming shortened V by 6 bases and J by 0 bases, and 9 bases separated the two germline ends. The CDR3 loop spans 14 amino acids. CDR3 nucleotides: TGTGCCAGCAGGGGGCCCAGCTCCTACAATGAGCAGTTCTTC. Protein: CASRGPSSYNEQFF.

The chain has TRBV18 and TRBJ1-3; 7 positions match TRBD1. V was pared by 1 base and J by 4 bases, with 4 bases of the junction left unmatched. CDR1 is KGHSH, CDR2 LQKENI, per germline. The CDR3 is made up of 15 amino acids. In DNA form, the CDR3 reads TGTGCCAGCTCACCACGGACAGGCTCCGGAAACACCATATATTTT. Translation gives CASSPRTGSGNTIYF.

The chain uses TRBV13 and TRBJ1-2; D might be TRBD1 (5 bases). Germline V CDR1 and CDR2: PRHDT, FYEKMQ (reference sequence). This CDR3 has 13 residues. V was clipped by 5 bases and J by 12 bases, with 19 bases between them. The CDR3 bases are TGTGCCAGCAGCCGCCGGGGCGGGGTTGAGGACACCTTC. It specifies CASSRRGGVEDTF.